The subject of this entry is one T cell receptor (beta chain). Its antigen remains unknown. Indicated time point: week 5, during vaccination. In the vaccine, a single dose held 300 ug of the mutant IDH1 20-mer peptide, along with topical imiquimod. The sample originates from a study of a mutant IDH1 vaccine in newly diagnosed glioma. The CDR3 has 16 residues. V shed 1 base and J 0 bases; nucleotides not matched to a gene: 3. In germline, CDR1 is SGHVS, CDR2 FNYEAQ. Some clones are missing from TCRdb's copy, which holds only in-frame ones; the method was immunoSEQ multiplex PCR. The sample comprises around 46,000 clones, just under 80% of which are singletons, and roughly 5.2% rests with the top ten.

The genes are TRBV7-6 and TRBJ1-3, with 7 bases identical to TRBD1. This specimen was PBMCs, taken from a glioma patient whose treatment included an IDH1 peptide vaccine. This clonotype originated in a man between 50 and 59 years old with glioma. CDR3 DNA: TGTGCCAGCAGCTTAGTAAGGGGGCTCTCTGGAAACACCATATATTTT. This gives the protein CASSLVRGLSGNTIYF.